The 21 T cell receptor beta chains below come from one sample, sequenced in a study of PD-L1 blockade in urothelial cancer. Sequencing was performed with immunoSEQ multiplex PCR; in TCRdb, only in-frame clones are kept and a portion is missing. The table shows 70,000 or so clones, with under 90% occurring only once. The sequenced sample was PBMCs, obtained around atezolizumab (anti-PD-L1) treatment. All receptors derive from a man between 65 and 79 years old with urothelial cancer.

In this sample, this clone turned up a few times. The chain recombines TRBV6-5 with TRBJ2-2, with 11 bases aligning to TRBD2. Germline CDR1 MNHEY, CDR2 SVGAGI. This CDR3 region has 15 residues. Trimming removed 0 bases from V and 7 bases from J; junction bases left unmatched: 1. In nucleotides, the CDR3 is TGTGCCAGCAGTTACTCGACTAGCGGGGACGGGGAGCTGTTTTTT. Protein sequence: CASSYSTSGDGELFF.

Only one count was recorded for this clone. The CDR3 is CASSVGTEANTGELFF. CDR3 sequence (DNA): TGTGCCAGCAGCGTAGGAACAGAAGCGAACACCGGGGAGCTGTTTTTT. The chain has TRBV9 and TRBJ2-2; D is unclear. The germline gives CDR1 SGDLS, CDR2 YYNGEE. Trimming cost V 0 bases and J 0 bases, with 9 bases left between them. The CDR3 length is 16 residues.

The chain combines TRBV4-1 with TRBJ1-3, with D hard to call. The CDR3 covers 14 residues. V lost 0 bases and J lost 7, with 10 bases in between. Per the germline V gene, CDR1 is MGHRA and CDR2 is YSYEKL. The CDR3 nucleotides are TGCGCCAGCAGCCAAGAGTCAGTTTCGAACACCATATATTTT. It encodes CASSQESVSNTIYF.

This sequence joins TRBV5-1 and TRBJ2-5; no clear D. CDR3 length equals 15 residues. Germline CDR1 SGHRS, CDR2 YFSETQ. V was cut by 0 bases and J by 2 bases, with 11 bases left in between. CDR3 sequence reads: CASSLAAAQQETQYF. CDR3 nucleotides: TGCGCCAGCAGCTTGGCGGCGGCGCAGCAAGAGACCCAGTACTTC.

This chain connects TRBV5-1 to TRBJ2-3; TRBD2 aligns across 11 bases. The CDR3 is 18 amino acids. After removal of 1 base from V and 0 bases from J, the junction contained 7 bases not matched to a gene. Looked up from germline, CDR1 is SGHRS and CDR2 is YFSETQ. CDR3 sequence (DNA): TGCGCCAGCAGCTTGTTCCTGACTAGCGGGACTAGCACAGATACGCAGTATTTT. The encoded protein is CASSLFLTSGTSTDTQYF.

This chain uses TRBV6-6 with TRBJ2-7, with 8 positions matching TRBD1. The CDR3 has 14 amino acids. V lost 8 bases and J lost 1; bases outside the gene matches: 7. Per germline, CDR1 MNHNY and CDR2 SVGAGI (reference sequence). The CDR3: CASAFGQGSYEQYF. The CDR3, as DNA: TGTGCCAGCGCTTTTGGACAGGGATCCTACGAGCAGTACTTC.

The chain links TRBV7-9 to TRBJ1-1; TRBD1 matches at 7 bases. Losses at the gene ends were 1 base for V and 0 bases for J; bases not matched to a gene: 2. CDR3 length: 15 residues. In germline, CDR1 is SEHNR, CDR2 FQNEAQ (reference sequence). CDR3 sequence: CASSLEGTVNTEAFF. The CDR3 DNA reads as TGTGCCAGCAGCTTAGAGGGGACAGTGAACACTGAAGCTTTCTTT.

The chain couples TRBV7-9 to TRBJ1-1, with D possibly being TRBD1 (5 bases). V was trimmed by 1 base and J by 4 bases, leaving 13 bases between them. The CDR3 has 15 amino acids. CDR1 and CDR2 from the germline V gene are SEHNR and FQNEAQ (reference sequence). The CDR3 DNA is TGTGCCAGCAGCTTAGGAGGTCAGGGATCCACTGAAGCTTTCTTT. This gives the protein CASSLGGQGSTEAFF. Based on the CDR3 plus reference TRBV7-9 and TRBJ1-1, the full variable domain is DTGVSQNPRHKITKRGQNVTFRCDPISEHNRLYWYRQTLGQGPEFLTYFQNEAQLEKSRLLSDRFSAERPKGSFSTLEIQRTEQGDSAMYLCASSLGGQGSTEAFFGQGTRLTVV.

The chain joins TRBV7-9 to TRBJ1-3; possibly TRBD1 for D (6 bases). From germline, CDR1 is SEHNR and CDR2 FQNEAQ (reference sequence). Trimming removed 5 bases from V and 8 bases from J, with 19 bases in between. CDR3 length: 15 amino acids. Written as DNA, the CDR3 is TGTGCCAGCAGCCCCGAAATGGACAGAGGAGACACCATATATTTT. As protein: CASSPEMDRGDTIYF.

This chain uses TRBV5-4 with TRBJ1-2; possible D gene TRBD1, 6 bases. The V gene lost 4 bases and the J gene lost 4 bases, with 11 bases spanning the gap. The V gene's germline CDR1 is SGHNT and CDR2 YYREEE (reference sequence). The CDR3 is made up of 13 amino acids. CDR3 loop: CASSQTGIYGYTF. The CDR3 coding sequence is TGTGCCAGCAGCCAAACAGGGATCTATGGCTACACCTTC.

V and J are TRBV7-9 and TRBJ1-2; D not resolved. Trimming stripped 2 bases from V and 4 bases from J, with 23 bases between. This CDR3 spans 18 amino acids. Germline V CDR1 and CDR2: SEHNR, FQNEAQ (reference sequence). This CDR3 is CASSLRRSGRLRAYGYTF. The CDR3 bases are TGTGCCAGCAGCTTAAGGAGGTCTGGGAGGCTCCGGGCCTATGGCTACACCTTC.

This clone is termed large. The same CDR3 also results from other DNA sequences found in this sample. The rearrangement joins TRBV27 to TRBJ1-2; D remains ambiguous. The V gene's germline CDR1 is MNHEY and CDR2 SMNVEV (reference sequence). The CDR3 contains 13 residues. Between the trimmed V and J ends, which lost 3 bases and 2 bases, there was a span of 7 bases. CDR3 region: CASSFEGNYGYTF. Here the CDR3 DNA reads TGTGCCAGCAGTTTTGAGGGAAACTATGGCTACACCTTC.

This chain links TRBV4-1 with TRBJ2-5; tentative D call: TRBD1 (6 bases). This CDR3 region has 17 residues. CDR1 MGHRA and CDR2 YSYEKL come from the germline V gene. Trimming cost V 0 bases and J 4 bases, with 18 bases left between them. The CDR3 reads CASSQEFPTGWGETQYF. The DNA for the CDR3 is TGCGCCAGCAGCCAAGAGTTTCCTACAGGGTGGGGAGAGACCCAGTACTTC.

The rearrangement joins TRBV9 to TRBJ2-3, with a weak D call TRBD2 (6 bases). This CDR3 comprises 15 residues. Between the trimmed V and J ends, which lost 4 bases and 2 bases, there was a span of 14 bases. Germline loops: CDR1 SGDLS, CDR2 YYNGEE. The CDR3 sequence: CASSFRGLSTDTQYF. CDR3 bases: TGTGCCAGCAGCTTTCGGGGGTTGTCCACAGATACGCAGTATTTT.

On this clone itself: This same CDR3 is encoded by further DNA sequences in the sample. The chain carries TRBV18 and TRBJ2-7; no clear D. Trimming took off 2 bases at V and 4 bases at J, with 6 bases between the two ends. There are 12 residues in the CDR3. In germline, CDR1 is KGHSH, CDR2 LQKENI. In nucleotides, the CDR3 is TGTGCCAGCTCACCAAACAGTTACGAGCAGTACTTC. Protein product: CASSPNSYEQYF.

J is TRBJ1-1 and V is TRBV28, with D perhaps TRBD1 (6 bases). V lost 3 bases to trimming and J lost 11 bases, with 10 bases between them. The CDR3 contains 11 residues. The V gene's germline CDR1 is MDHEN and CDR2 SYDVKM. The CDR3 nucleotides read TGTGCCAGCAGTTTGACAGGACGGGCTTTCTTT. Residues: CASSLTGRAFF. The full variable domain, with the rest looked up from reference TRBV28 and TRBJ1-1, is DVKVTQSSRYLVKRTGEKVFLECVQDMDHENMFWYRQDPGLGLRLIYFSYDVKMKEKGDIPEGYSVSREKKERFSLILESASTNQTSMYLCASSLTGRAFFGQGTRLTVV.

The chain joins TRBV9 to TRBJ2-1; TRBD1 matches at 11 bases. This CDR3 contains 15 residues. V trimming: 0 bases; J trimming: 10 bases; junction bases outside the gene matches: 6. Germline V lookup: CDR1 SGDLS, CDR2 YYNGEE. The CDR3 region is CASSVEDRGRGEQFF. In DNA form, the CDR3 reads TGTGCCAGCAGCGTAGAGGACAGGGGGCGCGGAGAGCAGTTCTTC.

The J gene is TRBJ2-3, the V gene TRBV5-1, with a weak D call TRBD1 (6 bases). The germline gives CDR1 SGHRS, CDR2 YFSETQ. Trimming pared 2 bases from V and 0 bases from J, leaving 13 bases between. The CDR3 runs to 16 residues. Here the CDR3 reads CASSLPTGSSTDTQYF. The CDR3 nucleotides are TGCGCCAGCAGCTTACCCACAGGGTCTAGCACAGATACGCAGTATTTT. Supplemented by reference TRBV5-1 and TRBJ2-3, the full variable domain reads KAGVTQTPRYLIKTRGQQVTLSCSPISGHRSVSWYQQTPGQGLQFLFEYFSETQRNKGNFPGRFSGRQFSNSRSEMNVSTLELGDSALYLCASSLPTGSSTDTQYFGPGTRLTVL.

This sequence joins TRBV9 and TRBJ1-3; D might be TRBD1 (6 bases). The germline V and J ends were trimmed by 4 bases and 2 bases, with 10 bases remaining between them. The CDR3 sequence is 14 residues long. CDR1 SGDLS and CDR2 YYNGEE come from the germline V gene. The CDR3: CASSQGITGNTIYF. CDR3 DNA sequence: TGTGCCAGCAGCCAGGGGATTACTGGAAACACCATATATTTT.

J is TRBJ2-7 and V is TRBV6-5, with TRBD2 matching 11 bases. The CDR3 loop spans 15 amino acids. Per germline, CDR1 MNHEY and CDR2 SVGAGI. The V segment lost 3 bases and the J segment 4 bases; nucleotides outside the gene matches: 5. The CDR3 loop is CASSYGSGGDYEQYF. The CDR3 DNA reads as TGTGCCAGCAGTTATGGTAGCGGGGGGGATTACGAGCAGTACTTC.

V usage is TRBV15 and J usage is TRBJ1-4; D may be TRBD1 (5 bases). Trimming removed 0 bases at V and 8 bases at J, with 13 bases between. This CDR3 contains 15 residues. Germline-derived CDR1 and CDR2 are LNHNV and YYDKDF (reference sequence). The CDR3: CATSRDIGGDEKLFF. CDR3 coding DNA: TGTGCCACCAGCAGAGATATTGGAGGGGACGAAAAACTGTTTTTT.